A selection of T cell receptor beta chains follows, all from one sample in a study of blood T cell repertoires in COVID-19. The table came from immunoSEQ multiplex PCR; TCRdb's copy has only in-frame clones and leaves some out. The table lists 95,000 or so clones, about 85% of them singletons, with approximately 25% in the top ten. Sequences were obtained from peripheral blood. The origin of the receptors is an elderly man with active or convalescent COVID-19. CDR3s include the opening cysteine and the closing phenylalanine or tryptophan. The order of the fields is clone size, J gene, D gene, V gene, CDR3 protein, CDR3 DNA. A D gene is named only where the DNA matches it firmly. Clone size appears in some rows only: once, few, many, or a class for an expanded clone.

once,TRBJ2-5,-,TRBV29-1,CSVTSVLQETQYF,TGCAGCGTAACCTCAGTGTTACAAGAGACCCAGTACTTC
-,TRBJ1-1,TRBD1,TRBV7-2,CASSFPEGQTSKKKAFF,TGTGCCAGCAGCTTTCCGGAGGGACAGACAAGTAAGAAGAAGGCTTTCTTT
-,TRBJ2-6,-,TRBV29-1,CSVEEGGAQGANVLTF,TGCAGCGTTGAAGAAGGGGGGGCGCAAGGGGCCAACGTCCTGACTTTC
few,TRBJ2-3,-,TRBV4-1,CASSQSPSTDTQYF,TGCGCCAGCAGCCAGTCCCCTAGCACAGATACGCAGTATTTT
-,TRBJ1-3,TRBD1,TRBV5-1,CASSARYRGSGNTIYF,TGCGCCAGCAGCGCCCGATACAGGGGCTCTGGAAACACCATATATTTT
-,TRBJ1-5,-,TRBV7-9,CASSLGQYSNQPQHF,TGTGCCAGCAGCTTAGGACAGTATAGCAATCAGCCCCAGCATTTT
-,TRBJ2-3,-,TRBV7-3,CASSLSGGSTDTQYF,TGTGCCAGCAGCTTATCCGGTGGTAGCACAGATACGCAGTATTTT
-,TRBJ1-1,-,TRBV9,CASSVEVDTEAFF,TGTGCCAGCAGCGTGGAGGTGGACACTGAAGCTTTCTTT
-,TRBJ2-7,TRBD1,TRBV5-6,CASSPVMDRGYEQYF,TGTGCCAGCAGCCCCGTCATGGACAGGGGCTACGAGCAGTACTTC
-,TRBJ1-5,-,TRBV7-6,CASSQAASRLGQPQHF,TGTGCCAGCAGCCAAGCGGCGTCCAGATTGGGTCAGCCCCAGCATTTT
-,TRBJ1-2,TRBD1,TRBV24-1,CATSDPNRGAYGYTF,TGTGCCACCAGTGATCCTAACAGGGGGGCCTATGGCTACACCTTC
large,TRBJ1-1,-,TRBV6-2/TRBV6-3,CASSYVGPNTEAFF,TGTGCCAGCAGTTATGTGGGGCCGAACACTGAAGCTTTCTTT
-,TRBJ1-5,-,TRBV12-3/TRBV12-4,CASSSGDQPQHF,TGTGCCAGCAGTTCAGGGGATCAGCCCCAGCATTTT
-,TRBJ1-6,-,TRBV6-6,CASRPEQGSSPLHF,TGTGCCAGCAGGCCAGAACAGGGAAGTTCACCCCTCCACTTT
-,TRBJ2-2,TRBD2,TRBV18,CASSPATSGATGELFF,TGTGCCAGCTCACCAGCGACTAGCGGGGCCACCGGGGAGCTGTTTTTT
-,TRBJ1-2,-,TRBV2,CARTGLNYGYTF,TGTGCCAGGACAGGCCTTAACTATGGCTACACCTTC
-,TRBJ1-4,TRBD1,TRBV6-6,CASSPNRGGSWMEQLFF,TGTGCCAGCAGTCCTAACAGGGGTGGGAGTTGGATGGAGCAACTGTTTTTT
-,TRBJ2-1,TRBD2,TRBV7-7,CASSSTSGGTRNEQFF,TGTGCTAGCAGCTCAACTAGCGGGGGGACTCGGAATGAGCAGTTCTTC
-,TRBJ1-4,TRBD1,TRBV10-3,CAIGGAGGLANEKLFF,TGTGCCATCGGAGGGGCAGGGGGGTTGGCTAATGAAAAACTGTTTTTT
once,TRBJ2-1,TRBD2,TRBV6-2/TRBV6-3,CASSYSPGGSYNEQFF,TGTGCCAGCAGTTACTCGCCGGGGGGTTCCTACAATGAGCAGTTCTTC
-,TRBJ2-1,-,TRBV5-1,CASSWRGVEYNEQFF,TGCGCCAGCAGCTGGAGGGGAGTCGAGTACAATGAGCAGTTCTTC
-,TRBJ1-2,-,TRBV11-2,CASSLGPLGRNGLYGYTF,TGTGCCAGCAGCTTAGGCCCGCTGGGCAGGAACGGCCTCTATGGCTACACCTTC
-,TRBJ1-5,TRBD1,TRBV30,CAWSRSTGFVQPQHF,TGTGCCTGGAGCCGATCGACAGGGTTCGTTCAGCCCCAGCATTTT
-,TRBJ2-3,-,TRBV27,CASTSLSSTDTQYF,TGTGCCAGCACCTCCCTGAGTTCGACAGATACGCAGTATTTT
-,TRBJ2-4,TRBD2,TRBV7-2,CASSLNGGGKNIQYF,TGTGCCAGCAGCCTAAATGGCGGGGGCAAAAACATTCAGTACTTC
few,TRBJ1-2,TRBD1,TRBV27,CASRAQGAGYGYTF,TGTGCCAGCAGAGCACAGGGGGCTGGATATGGCTACACCTTC
-,TRBJ1-2,TRBD1,TRBV5-1,CASSPGQGGGYTF,TGCGCCAGCAGCCCCGGACAGGGCGGCGGCTACACCTTC
-,TRBJ1-2,-,TRBV19,CASSIVKGGHVDGYTF,TGTGCCAGTAGTATAGTAAAGGGAGGACATGTGGATGGCTACACCTTC
-,TRBJ2-7,-,TRBV7-6,CASSFDSAKVFEQYF,TGTGCCAGCAGCTTTGACAGCGCAAAGGTGTTCGAGCAGTACTTC
-,TRBJ1-5,TRBD1,TRBV7-2,CASSLSGGQGFQPQHF,TGTGCCAGCAGCTTATCAGGGGGACAGGGGTTTCAGCCCCAGCATTTT
once,TRBJ2-5,-,TRBV3-1/TRBV3-2,CASSQDPQALHF,TGTGCCAGCAGCCAAGATCCCCAAGCCCTTCACTTC
-,TRBJ1-5,-,TRBV19,CASSPGQGTGQPQHF,TGTGCCAGTAGTCCCGGCCAGGGGACGGGTCAGCCCCAGCATTTT
-,TRBJ1-6,-,TRBV2,CASSESSGSYNSPLHF,TGTGCCAGCAGTGAATCATCGGGGTCTTATAATTCACCCCTCCACTTT
-,TRBJ1-4,-,TRBV29-1,CSGGHHNEKLFF,TGCAGCGGGGGACATCATAATGAAAAACTGTTTTTT
-,TRBJ2-2,-,TRBV5-8,CASSFDTNTGELFF,TGTGCCAGCAGCTTCGACACAAACACCGGGGAGCTGTTTTTT
-,TRBJ2-2,-,TRBV11-2,CASSNRFANTGELFF,TGTGCCAGCAGCAACAGGTTCGCGAACACCGGGGAGCTGTTTTTT
-,TRBJ2-7,TRBD1,TRBV2,CASSVRQGSSYEQYF,TGTGCCAGCAGTGTACGACAGGGAAGCTCCTACGAGCAGTACTTC
once,TRBJ2-2,-,TRBV7-9,CASSRQAPRGTGELFF,TGTGCCAGCAGCCGACAGGCCCCACGAGGGACCGGGGAGCTGTTTTTT
few,TRBJ1-3,TRBD1,TRBV3-1/TRBV3-2,CASSPPGQRIGRNTIYF,TGTGCCAGCAGCCCTCCGGGACAGAGAATCGGGAGAAACACCATATATTTT
once,TRBJ2-3,-,TRBV7-2,CASSFRFAGVADTQYF,TGTGCCAGCAGCTTCCGTTTTGCGGGCGTCGCAGATACGCAGTATTTT
-,TRBJ2-5,-,TRBV7-9,CASSRGGGGQETQYF,TGTGCCAGCAGCCGCGGGGGAGGGGGGCAAGAGACCCAGTACTTC
-,TRBJ1-2,TRBD1,TRBV4-3,CASSQDSGQGYGYTF,TGCGCCAGCAGCCAAGATTCAGGACAGGGATATGGCTACACCTTC
-,TRBJ2-1,TRBD2,TRBV11-1,CASSLGTSGDEQFF,TGTGCCAGCAGCTTGGGGACTAGCGGAGATGAGCAGTTCTTC
-,TRBJ2-3,-,TRBV20-1,CSASRRGSTDTQYF,TGCAGTGCTAGTAGGCGGGGAAGCACAGATACGCAGTATTTT
-,TRBJ1-5,-,TRBV5-6,CASSLALGGQPQHF,TGTGCCAGCAGCTTGGCTTTGGGGGGTCAGCCCCAGCATTTT
-,TRBJ1-1,-,TRBV5-4,CASSAQQGTNTEAFF,TGTGCCAGCAGCGCTCAACAGGGCACAAACACTGAAGCTTTCTTT
once,TRBJ2-1,-,TRBV11-3,CASSTGTLSYNEQFF,TGTGCCAGCAGCACCGGGACACTTTCCTACAATGAGCAGTTCTTC
-,TRBJ2-1,TRBD2,TRBV4-1,CASSQMRGDWNEQFF,TGCGCCAGCAGCCAAATGCGGGGGGATTGGAATGAGCAGTTCTTC